Detailed here is one T cell receptor (beta chain). Its antigen remains undetermined. Base qualities are missing; no much larger clone stands one base away. Using the deep immunoSEQ assay, multiplex PCR amplified TCR CDR3 regions from genomic DNA. Extracted genomic DNA from each cell subset was spread evenly across all wells of several immunoSEQ 96-well plates, with each plate serving as a replicate. For sorted subsets, roughly 200 ng of genomic DNA, equivalent to around 31,000 T cell genomes, went into each replicate PCR. Purified libraries were quantified with a Qubit 3.0 fluorometer, sized on a Bioanalyzer 2100, and re-quantified with the KAPA Library Quantification kit. A separate single-read 150-cycle Illumina NextSeq 550 flow cell was used to sequence each immunoSEQ 96-well plate. Per the source publication's procedure: Because only junctional sequences without quality scores were contained in the immunoSEQ output, filtering matching that applied to full-length reads could not be performed. To assign V/J genes and CDR3, sequences were annotated against IMGT germline references using PyIR, a Python wrapper for IgBLAST v1.9. Reads were filtered out if the reads had weak V/J assignments (E-value above 1e-6), no CDR3, stop codons, out-of-frame junctions, or ambiguous translated residues. V3J clonotypes were defined by identical inferred V gene, J gene, and CDR3 amino acid sequence. The percentage overlap between two repertoires was calculated by dividing the number of shared unique clonotypes by the size of the smaller repertoire. Repertoire richness was assessed with RTK rarefaction, the Chao1 estimator, and Recon v2.1 estimates of unobserved clonotypes. OLGA was used to compute generation probabilities for all TCRbeta clonotypes that the gDNA method yielded from four donors. The source is immuneACCESS, and TCRdb retained only in-frame sequences with V and J called. Part of the clones is not carried over; for the studies checked, unresolved V genes explain less than half of this, and the remainder is unexplained. V and J calls and clone size are as listed in that table; D and trimming were resolved from the DNA. The sample table records under 700,000 clones; 85% to 95% of these occur just once. The ten largest account for around 0.12% of the sample.

CD8 naive samples consisted of CD45RO-negative cells that were positively selected for CCR7, yielding a CD45RA+CCR7+ population without TemRA cells. The donors were healthy, HIV-negative adults who had no recently reported acute infections or vaccinations. Every donor was a Caucasian adult living in Nashville, Tennessee, USA. Blood was collected by leukapheresis, and PBMCs were isolated by Ficoll-Histopaque density gradient centrifugation and then cryopreserved in liquid nitrogen vapor phase. Purity and quantity of every magnetically sorted T cell population were checked by analytical flow cytometry. From each sorted fraction, genomic DNA was isolated and quantified by UV absorbance on a Nanodrop 2000c. This sample was taken from a study of shared clonotypes between healthy human individuals (TCRdb year 2020). Concerning the study at large: The cohort included a few men and a couple of women between 18 and 49 years of age. For each donor, three plates each were used for CD4 naive and CD4 memory, two plates were used for CD8 naive, and one plate was used for CD8 memory. The study deeply sequenced blood TCR repertoires of about 5 healthy adults to estimate repertoire size and the extent of clonotype sharing between individuals. Libraries were prepared and TCR repertoires were sequenced by different laboratories using diverse techniques, in order to increase sequencing depth and limit assay-specific biases. Between about 0.8 and 8.9 billion PBMCs per donor were obtained by leukapheresis.

The paper's findings and limits, for the study overall: The genetic and exposure-history diversity represented was limited by the small number of donors. Based on pairwise subsampling, the degree of clonotype sharing among donors was expected to be affected by sequencing depth. Even with the large sequencing depth, rarefaction of the sorted-subset datasets indicated that sequencing was incomplete. When several donors were compared, the shared fraction of clonotypes was around 5% for naive CD4, 3.5% for naive CD8, roughly 2.3% for memory CD4, and 0.3% to 0.5% for memory CD8. Estimated clonotype richness was generally larger for naive than for memory subsets. Compared with non-shared clonotypes, clonotypes shared by all four sorted-subset donors had higher generation probabilities. Sampling was restricted to blood, and TCR repertoires in tissues likely differ from the TCR repertoires found in blood.

The specimen sequenced was naive CD8+ T cells sorted from blood. The cell subset or site label, as the study defines it: CD45RA+CCR7+. The receptor comes from a woman aged 25 to 39 in good health.

The CDR3 reads CASSPVDGRSSGNTIYF. The nucleotide sequence reads as follows: TGTGCCAGCTCACCCGTTGATGGGAGATCCTCTGGAAACACCATATATTTT. The rearranged chain carries TRBV18 and TRBJ1-3; no D gene call is confident. Taken from the germline V gene, the CDR1 and CDR2 loops are KGHSH and LQKENI. V was cut back by 3 bases and J by 0 bases, leaving a gap of 15 bases between them. From its cysteine to its phenylalanine, the CDR3 spans 17 amino acids. Only the CDR3 portion is preserved as DNA: 51 bases, with reading frame beginning at the first base.